Listed below are T cell receptor beta chains from one sample, sequenced in a study of T-cell reconstitution after alpha-beta-depleted transplantation in children. From the PCR reads, TCRdb called clonotypes with MiXCR, one entry per CDR3 protein. This table holds about 980,000 distinct CDR3 sequences, roughly 29% found once. This specimen consisted of PBMCs, mostly from graft donor cells, obtained 360 days after TCRalphabeta/CD19-depleted stem cell transplant. Receptor source: a boy younger than two who had a stem cell transplant for SCID, so the T cells may come from the graft donor. Both conserved end residues are part of each CDR3. The D gene is left open where the match is weak. The listing skips clone size in some rows; elsewhere it reads once, few, many or a size class.

j_call,cdr3_length,v_call,clone_size,d_call,cdr3_aa,cdr3_nt
TRBJ2-1,15,TRBV5-1,few,.,CASSHRLSVGSEQFF,TGCGCCAGCAGTCACAGACTTTCAGTGGGCAGTGAGCAGTTCTTC
TRBJ2-7,15,TRBV7-2,few,.,CASSTQGSGSYEQYF,TGTGCCAGCAGCACCCAGGGTAGCGGCTCCTACGAGCAGTACTTC
TRBJ2-2,13,TRBV2,.,.,CASTESVTGELFF,TGTGCCAGCACGGAGAGCGTAACCGGGGAGCTGTTTTTT
TRBJ2-2,14,TRBV3-1,few,.,CASSHGGGSGELFF,TGTGCCAGCAGCCACGGGGGAGGTTCCGGGGAGCTGTTTTTT
TRBJ2-2,11,TRBV5-1,many,.,CASGHTGELFF,TGCGCCAGCGGGCACACCGGGGAGCTGTTTTTT
TRBJ2-7,13,TRBV7-8,few,TRBD1,CASTYPGDREQYF,TGTGCCAGCACCTATCCGGGGGACAGGGAGCAGTACTTC
TRBJ2-1,18,TRBV11-1,few,.,CASSCRLLTGSTYNEQFF,TGTGCCAGCAGTTGTCGACTCCTTACAGGGAGCACCTACAATGAGCAGTTCTTC
TRBJ2-5,17,TRBV20-1,.,.,CSARPLEVAAPETAQYF,TGCAGTGCTAGACCCCTAGAGGTAGCGGCCCCTGAAACGGCCCAGTACTTC
TRBJ2-3,15,TRBV20-1,few,.,CSAGAQGPSTDTQYF,TGCAGTGCAGGCGCTCAGGGGCCTAGCACAGATACGCAGTATTTT
TRBJ1-5,15,TRBV5-6,.,.,CASSLYGTLNQPQHF,TGTGCCAGCAGCTTGTATGGTACCCTCAATCAGCCCCAGCATTTT
TRBJ2-7,11,TRBV6-5,.,.,CASSRWPEQYF,TGTGCCAGCAGCCGATGGCCGGAGCAGTACTTC
TRBJ2-1,16,TRBV7-9,.,.,CASSSTPHPAYNEQFF,TGTGCCAGCAGCTCTACTCCGCACCCCGCCTACAATGAGCAGTTCTTC
TRBJ1-1,16,TRBV29-1,few,TRBD1,CSVFPGTGVGNTEAFF,TGCAGCGTTTTTCCCGGGACAGGCGTGGGGAACACTGAAGCTTTCTTT
TRBJ1-1,14,TRBV12-3/TRBV12-4,.,TRBD1,CASSSRGTSTEAFF,TGTGCCAGCAGTTCCAGGGGGACTAGCACTGAAGCTTTCTTT
TRBJ1-6,17,TRBV4-1,few,TRBD1,CASSRKRRGQGNSPLHF,TGCGCCAGCAGCCGCAAAAGGCGGGGACAGGGGAATTCACCCCTCCACTTT
TRBJ1-4,16,TRBV12-3/TRBV12-4,.,TRBD1,CASRRTGGESNEKLFF,TGTGCCAGCAGGCGGACAGGGGGCGAGTCTAATGAAAAACTGTTTTTT
TRBJ2-4,16,TRBV27,.,.,CASSLRGGLGLNIQYF,TGTGCCAGCAGTTTAAGGGGCGGACTGGGCCTAAACATTCAGTACTTC
TRBJ2-7,19,TRBV6-5,few,TRBD2,CASSYSPQLGGRASYEQYF,TGTGCCAGCAGTTACTCCCCACAGCTAGGCGGGAGGGCCTCCTACGAGCAGTACTTC
TRBJ2-4,15,TRBV6-1,few,.,CASSERVLDTNIQYF,TGTGCCAGCAGTGAAAGGGTATTGGATACGAACATTCAGTACTTC
TRBJ2-3,14,TRBV20-1,.,TRBD2,CSASGGAGTDTQYF,TGCAGTGCTAGCGGGGGGGCCGGAACAGATACGCAGTATTTT
TRBJ2-1,15,TRBV5-1,few,TRBD2,CASSTSGGPPHEQFF,TGCGCCAGCAGCACTAGCGGGGGACCTCCCCATGAGCAGTTCTTC
TRBJ2-2,16,TRBV7-8,.,TRBD1,CASSLADRVLTGELFF,TGTGCCAGCAGCTTAGCGGACAGGGTTCTAACCGGGGAGCTGTTTTTT
TRBJ1-3,15,TRBV12-3/TRBV12-4,.,.,CASKLGTISGNTIYF,TGTGCCAGCAAGCTAGGGACCATCTCTGGAAACACCATATATTTT
TRBJ1-1,14,TRBV15,.,TRBD1,CATSGGGAHTEAFF,TGTGCCACCAGCGGAGGGGGCGCGCACACTGAAGCTTTCTTT
TRBJ2-5,18,TRBV6-5,few,.,CASSYSGLLGALKETQYF,TGTGCCAGCAGTTACTCGGGCCTTTTAGGCGCGTTGAAAGAGACCCAGTACTTC
TRBJ2-5,15,TRBV9,few,TRBD2,CASSERAGREETQYF,TGTGCCAGCAGCGAGCGGGCGGGGAGGGAAGAGACCCAGTACTTC
TRBJ2-2,21,TRBV7-2,many,TRBD2,CASRRGLLETSGGRYTGELFF,TGTGCCAGCAGACGAGGCCTGCTTGAGACTAGCGGGGGAAGATACACCGGGGAGCTGTTTTTT
TRBJ2-7,14,TRBV15,.,.,CATSRDLTGDEQYF,TGTGCCACCAGCAGAGATTTGACGGGAGACGAGCAGTACTTC
TRBJ2-1,13,TRBV4-1,.,.,CASSQYVGFEQFF,TGCGCCAGCAGCCAATATGTGGGGTTCGAGCAGTTCTTC
TRBJ2-7,16,TRBV7-9,.,TRBD1,CASSLGVTGGSYEQYF,TGTGCCAGCAGCTTAGGGGTCACAGGGGGCTCCTACGAGCAGTACTTC
TRBJ2-1,17,TRBV12-3/TRBV12-4,.,TRBD2,CASSLWARGSSYNEQFF,TGTGCCAGCAGTTTATGGGCTCGCGGGAGCTCCTACAATGAGCAGTTCTTC
TRBJ2-5,16,TRBV12-3/TRBV12-4,few,TRBD2,CASSYSSGESQETQYF,TGTGCCAGCAGTTACTCTAGCGGGGAAAGCCAAGAGACCCAGTACTTC
TRBJ1-2,16,TRBV3-1,few,.,CASSQVRTVPYYGYTF,TGTGCCAGCAGCCAAGTCAGGACAGTGCCCTACTATGGCTACACCTTC
TRBJ1-2,14,TRBV6-5,once,.,CASSSGQINYGYTF,TGTGCCAGCAGTTCAGGACAGATCAACTATGGCTACACCTTC
TRBJ2-1,16,TRBV12-3/TRBV12-4,.,.,CASSSPQSTGLNEQFF,TGTGCCAGCAGTTCCCCGCAGAGCACAGGGTTGAATGAGCAGTTCTTC
TRBJ1-6,13,TRBV2,.,.,CASRESQGAPLHF,TGTGCCAGCAGAGAAAGCCAGGGAGCACCCCTCCACTTT
TRBJ2-7,17,TRBV7-2,.,.,CASSLAGEEPLRYEQYF,TGTGCCAGCAGCTTAGCCGGGGAGGAACCTTTACGATACGAGCAGTATTTC
TRBJ1-6,16,TRBV7-9,.,TRBD1,CASSLAPGQGNSPLHF,TGTGCCAGCAGCTTAGCACCGGGACAGGGGAATTCACCCCTCCACTTT
TRBJ2-1,14,TRBV20-1,.,.,CSADFGTNYNEQFF,TGCAGTGCTGACTTCGGGACCAACTACAATGAGCAGTTCTTC
TRBJ2-5,15,TRBV19,few,TRBD2,CASSTPSGSQETQYF,TGTGCCAGTAGTACCCCTAGCGGGTCCCAAGAGACCCAGTACTTC
TRBJ2-1,15,TRBV6-1,few,.,CASSQIAFSYNEQFF,TGTGCCAGCAGCCAGATTGCATTCTCCTACAATGAGCAGTTCTTC
TRBJ2-3,17,TRBV10-1,few,TRBD2,CASSEFASGGVTDTQYF,TGCGCCAGCAGTGAGTTTGCTAGCGGGGGAGTCACAGATACGCAGTATTTT
TRBJ2-1,15,TRBV6-1,few,.,CASSEEGTPYNEQFF,TGTGCCAGCAGTGAAGAGGGGACACCCTACAATGAGCAGTTCTTC
TRBJ2-7,14,TRBV12-3/TRBV12-4,few,.,CASLTGTGTYEQYF,TGTGCCTCCCTAACCGGGACCGGAACCTACGAGCAGTACTTC
TRBJ1-2,16,TRBV4-1,few,.,CASSQGGGGSNYGYTF,TGCGCCAGCAGCCAAGGGGGAGGAGGATCTAACTATGGCTACACCTTC
TRBJ2-1,15,TRBV9,few,TRBD2,CASSKTSGGYNEQFF,TGTGCCAGCAGCAAGACTAGCGGGGGTTACAATGAGCAGTTCTTC
TRBJ2-5,15,TRBV4-2,.,.,CASSQDRGAEETQYF,TGTGCCAGCAGCCAAGATAGGGGGGCTGAAGAGACCCAGTACTTC
TRBJ1-1,12,TRBV20-1,.,TRBD1,CSATGQGAEAFF,TGCAGTGCTACGGGACAGGGTGCTGAAGCTTTCTTT
TRBJ2-3,15,TRBV5-1,.,TRBD2,CASSTRGGTTDTQYF,TGCGCCAGCAGCACCCGGGGAGGGACCACAGATACGCAGTATTTT
TRBJ2-5,15,TRBV20-1,few,.,CSAPNPANRKETQYF,TGCAGTGCTCCAAATCCTGCGAACAGGAAAGAGACCCAGTACTTC
TRBJ1-5,15,TRBV12-3/TRBV12-4,.,TRBD1,CASSSQTGINQPQHF,TGTGCCAGCAGTTCCCAGACAGGGATTAATCAGCCCCAGCATTTT
TRBJ2-3,15,TRBV7-9,.,.,CASSLAGTRRSTQYF,TGTGCCAGCAGCTTAGCGGGGACCCGGAGGTCTACGCAGTATTTT
TRBJ1-5,14,TRBV12-3/TRBV12-4,.,.,CASSPSQAGQPQHF,TGTGCCAGCAGTCCTTCCCAGGCCGGGCAGCCCCAGCATTTT
TRBJ1-5,13,TRBV18,.,.,CASSPQSDQPQHF,TGTGCCAGCTCACCACAATCGGATCAGCCCCAGCATTTT